This TCR beta chain was found in a study of T cell responses to AZD1222 COVID-19 vaccine. V lost 3 bases and J lost 9; bases outside the gene matches: 7. CDR1 is SNHLY, CDR2 FYNNEI, per germline. The CDR3 has 14 amino acids. To note about this clone: Its specificity is not known.

Study outcomes and limitations: Spike-specific TCRs gained breadth and depth after people received two AZD1222 doses. There were vaccine-associated CD4 TCRs across spike, dominant at 160-218 and 743-854.

Repertoires were generated with immunoSEQ multiplex PCR, while TCRdb's copy carries only in-frame clones and drops some. The sample has roughly 180,000 clones, about nine tenths seen once. This chain joins TRBV2 and TRBJ1-2; 10 nucleotides line up with TRBD1. The sample here was peripheral blood, taken on day 0 of AZD1222 vaccination. The receptor comes from an adult in good health. This CDR3 reads CASSDGTGDRSYTF. CDR3 in DNA: TGTGCCAGCAGTGATGGGACAGGGGATCGGAGCTACACCTTC.